This T cell receptor (beta chain) was identified during a study of cytomegalovirus exposure and HLA in healthy donors. PCR amplification relied on 60 Vbeta primers (plus 13 Jbeta primers). Profiling relied on immunoSEQ multiplex PCR, and the TCRdb table lists in-frame clones only, not all of them. The data contain 220,000 or so clones, approximately 68% of them singletons. CDR1 is MDHEN, CDR2 SYDVKM, per germline. The CDR3 extends over 14 amino acids. Trimming at V came to 6 bases and at J to 6 bases, leaving 8 bases not matched to a gene. Sample: PBMCs. The receptor was isolated from a young woman in good health and CMV-seronegative. V gene TRBV28 combines with J gene TRBJ2-1; 7 nucleotides agree with TRBD2. CDR3 protein: CASRPTSVVNEQFF. The DNA for the CDR3 is TGTGCCAGCAGACCTACTAGCGTTGTCAATGAGCAGTTCTTC.